These T cell receptor beta chains were read from a single sample in a study of CD8 T cells in ankylosing spondylitis. TCRdb used MiXCR to reprocess the 5' RACE reads, holding one entry per CDR3 protein. The sample includes 250,000 to 400,000 distinct CDR3 sequences, roughly 11% seen only once; the top ten take around 10%. Sequenced: blood, either unsorted or a sorted T cell fraction (not recorded which). The origin of the receptors is a female donor with ankylosing spondylitis or in good health (not recorded which). Both conserved end residues are part of each CDR3. D genes are given only for firm matches. Rows may omit the clone size; those that give it use once, few, many or a size class.

v_gene	abundance	j_gene	d_gene	CDR3aa	CDR3nt
TRBV20-1	many	TRBJ2-3	-	CSASVGIGTDTQYF	TGCAGTGCTAGCGTGGGAATCGGCACAGATACGCAGTATTTT
TRBV28	many	TRBJ2-7	-	CASSTTPAGYEQYF	TGTGCCAGCAGTACAACCCCAGCAGGGTACGAGCAGTACTTC
TRBV23-1	-	TRBJ2-1	-	CARQSSRSYNEQFF	TGCGCCCGCCAGAGCTCTCGCTCCTACAATGAGCAGTTCTTC
TRBV18	many	TRBJ2-3	TRBD1	CASSPGQGATQYF	TGTGCCAGCTCTCCGGGACAGGGGGCTACGCAGTATTTT
TRBV9	many	TRBJ1-5	-	CASSVGTLGNQPQHF	TGTGCCAGCAGCGTAGGGACTTTGGGCAATCAGCCCCAGCATTTT
TRBV20-1	many	TRBJ2-7	-	CSASGIRYEQYF	TGCAGTGCTAGCGGGATCAGGTACGAGCAGTACTTC
TRBV5-6	many	TRBJ1-2	-	CASSLNGGQTYGYTF	TGTGCCAGCAGCTTGAATGGCGGACAGACGTATGGCTACACCTTC
TRBV12-3/TRBV12-4	many	TRBJ1-5	-	CASSSFRNNQPQHF	TGTGCCAGCAGTTCGTTCAGGAATAATCAGCCCCAGCATTTT
TRBV12-3/TRBV12-4	few	TRBJ2-2	-	CASSPSRALLTGELFF	TGTGCCAGCAGTCCGTCAAGGGCACTCCTCACCGGGGAGCTGTTTTTT
TRBV28	many	TRBJ1-1	-	CASRGASEAFF	TGTGCCAGCAGAGGTGCTTCTGAAGCTTTCTTT
TRBV12-3/TRBV12-4	many	TRBJ1-4	-	CASTLPGRNEKLFF	TGTGCCAGCACCCTCCCAGGCCGGAATGAAAAACTGTTTTTT
TRBV6-5	many	TRBJ2-1	TRBD1	CASSWDRGVGEQFF	TGTGCCAGCAGTTGGGACAGGGGTGTAGGCGAGCAGTTCTTC
TRBV20-1	many	TRBJ1-5	TRBD1	CSASPGQGGNQPQHF	TGCAGTGCCAGTCCTGGACAGGGTGGCAATCAGCCCCAGCATTTT
TRBV20-1	few	TRBJ2-1	-	CSARRGGTHNEQFF	TGCAGTGCTAGGAGGGGGGGGACCCACAATGAGCAGTTCTTC
TRBV7-2	-	TRBJ1-5	-	CASSQTGTDNQPQHF	TGTGCCAGCAGCCAGACCGGGACTGATAATCAGCCCCAGCATTTT
TRBV7-2	few	TRBJ2-7	TRBD2	CASSPSASGSFYEQYF	TGTGCCAGCAGCCCGTCGGCTAGCGGGAGTTTTTACGAGCAGTACTTC
TRBV28	many	TRBJ1-2	-	CASSGLRGGYGYTF	TGTGCCAGCAGCGGACTTAGGGGAGGGTATGGCTACACCTTC
TRBV5-1	few	TRBJ2-7	TRBD2	CASSLGVAGREQYF	TGCGCCAGCAGCTTGGGGGTAGCGGGAAGAGAGCAGTACTTC
TRBV20-1	many	TRBJ2-1	-	CSAPAGAVYNEQFF	TGCAGTGCGCCCGCGGGGGCCGTCTACAATGAGCAGTTCTTC
TRBV20-1	-	TRBJ2-7	TRBD2	CSARAIAGEWTPAYEQYF	TGCAGTGCTAGAGCCATAGCGGGAGAGTGGACCCCAGCCTACGAGCAGTACTTC
TRBV15	many	TRBJ1-4	-	CATSREGLGDEKLFF	TGTGCCACCAGCAGAGAGGGACTGGGGGATGAAAAACTGTTTTTT
TRBV25-1	many	TRBJ2-5	-	CASSEGRLGPETQYF	TGTGCCAGCAGTGAGGGCAGACTGGGACCGGAGACCCAGTACTTC
TRBV27	many	TRBJ2-6	TRBD1	CASSRNRGRVSGANVLTF	TGTGCCAGCAGTCGAAACAGGGGGCGGGTCTCTGGGGCCAACGTCCTGACTTTC
TRBV10-1	many	TRBJ2-2	-	CASSDGRRNTGELFF	TGCGCCAGCAGTGATGGTCGGCGGAACACCGGGGAGCTGTTTTTT
TRBV5-1	many	TRBJ2-3	TRBD2	CASSSTSGRDNTQYF	TGCGCCAGCAGCTCGACTAGCGGGAGGGATAATACGCAGTATTTT
TRBV9	-	TRBJ1-5	-	CASSEGNRVNQPQHF	TGTGCCAGCAGCGAGGGGAATCGGGTCAATCAGCCCCAGCATTTT
TRBV15	-	TRBJ2-2	TRBD2	CATSREGLASTGELFF	TGTGCCACCAGCAGAGAGGGACTAGCTTCCACCGGGGAGCTGTTTTTT
TRBV5-1	-	TRBJ1-2	TRBD1	CASSPRGEDYGYTF	TGCGCCAGCAGCCCCAGGGGGGAGGACTATGGCTACACCTTC
TRBV24-1	few	TRBJ2-1	TRBD1	CATSDLNRGTHNEQFF	TGTGCCACCAGTGATTTAAACAGGGGGACCCACAATGAGCAGTTCTTC
TRBV20-1	many	TRBJ2-3	-	CSAKRGVVGSDTQYF	TGCAGTGCTAAACGCGGGGTTGTCGGGTCGGATACGCAGTATTTT